The 8 T cell receptor beta chains given below trace back to one sample, sequenced in a study of cytotoxic CD8 clonotypes in ibrutinib-treated CLL. Produced via immunoSEQ multiplex PCR; TCRdb's table is partial and in-frame only. The repertoire holds just over 200,000 clones, with approximately 79% as singletons. The starting material was PBMCs, obtained after 12 months of ibrutinib treatment. Receptors originate from a human donor with chronic lymphocytic leukemia.

The chain uses TRBV6-1 and TRBJ2-7; TRBD1 might be the D (5 bases). Per germline, CDR1 MNHNS and CDR2 SASEGT. V was shortened by 7 bases and J by 4 bases, with 17 bases between the two germline ends. The CDR3 is made up of 14 amino acids. The CDR3: CASIRPGPNYEQYF. Written as DNA, the CDR3 is TGTGCCAGCATTAGGCCAGGGCCAAATTACGAGCAGTACTTC.

V usage is TRBV11-2 and J usage is TRBJ2-5; D gene uncertain. Trimming shortened V by 7 bases and J by 5 bases, and 8 bases separated the two germline ends. Germline V gives CDR1 SGHAT, CDR2 FQNNGV. The CDR3 extends over 11 amino acids. This CDR3 is CASTLGETQYF. CDR3 in DNA: TGTGCCAGCACCCTGGGGGAGACCCAGTACTTC. The entire variable domain, with the rest obtained from reference TRBV11-2 and TRBJ2-5, is as follows: EAGVAQSPRYKIIEKRQSVAFWCNPISGHATLYWYQQILGQGPKLLIQFQNNGVVDDSQLPKDRFSAERLKGVDSTLKIQPAKLEDSAVYLCASTLGETQYFGPGTRLLVL.

The CDR3 DNA reads as TGTGCCTGGAGTCCCCCGGGTGGGACGCAGTATTTT. Protein sequence: CAWSPPGGTQYF. This chain uses TRBV30 with TRBJ2-3; the D is unclear. The CDR3 has 12 amino acids. Per germline, CDR1 GTSNPN and CDR2 SVGIG (reference sequence). Deletions cut 2 bases from V and 9 bases from J, with 12 bases between.

The V and J genes are TRBV19 and TRBJ1-5; the match to TRBD1 covers 7 bases. Germline CDR1 reads LNHDA; CDR2 reads SQIVND (reference sequence). The CDR3 contains 13 residues. J was trimmed by 3 bases and V by 6 bases; bases with no gene match: 2. CDR3 sequence reads: CASSGQDNQPQHF. The DNA of the CDR3 is TGTGCCAGTAGCGGACAGGACAATCAGCCCCAGCATTTT.

The chain is built from TRBV7-9 and TRBJ2-7, with TRBD2 as a possible D gene (5 bases). The length of the CDR3 is 15 residues. Germline CDR1 and CDR2: SEHNR and FQNEAQ (reference sequence). V lost 7 bases and J lost 5, with 21 bases in between. The CDR3 here is CASMTTQEFGDEQYF. Written as DNA, the CDR3 is TGTGCCAGCATGACTACGCAGGAATTCGGCGACGAGCAGTACTTC.

This clone appeared once. The chain is built from TRBV30 and TRBJ2-6; D call uncertain. CDR1 and CDR2 from the germline V gene are GTSNPN and SVGIG (reference sequence). CDR3 length equals 14 residues. Between the trimmed V and J ends, which lost 1 base and 1 base, there was a span of 5 bases. The CDR3 reads CAWSAVSGANVLTF. CDR3 DNA sequence: TGTGCCTGGAGTGCCGTGTCTGGGGCCAACGTCCTGACTTTC.

This clone was detected once. The chain has TRBV20-1 and TRBJ2-5, with D unclear. V lost 3 bases and J lost 0, with 2 bases in between. CDR1 and CDR2 from the germline V gene are DFQATT and SNEGSKA (reference sequence). The length of the CDR3 is 11 residues. The CDR3 spells CSARDQETQYF. CDR3 coding DNA: TGCAGTGCTAGGGACCAAGAGACCCAGTACTTC.

The gene calls are TRBV5-4 and TRBJ2-1, with 9 bases that match TRBD2. The CDR3 runs to 15 residues. From germline, CDR1 is SGHNT and CDR2 YYREEE (reference sequence). V lost 4 bases, J lost 4 bases, and 6 bases stayed unmatched. The CDR3 here is CASSLPGLAYNEQFF. The CDR3 DNA reads as TGTGCCAGCAGCCTTCCGGGACTAGCTTACAATGAGCAGTTCTTC.